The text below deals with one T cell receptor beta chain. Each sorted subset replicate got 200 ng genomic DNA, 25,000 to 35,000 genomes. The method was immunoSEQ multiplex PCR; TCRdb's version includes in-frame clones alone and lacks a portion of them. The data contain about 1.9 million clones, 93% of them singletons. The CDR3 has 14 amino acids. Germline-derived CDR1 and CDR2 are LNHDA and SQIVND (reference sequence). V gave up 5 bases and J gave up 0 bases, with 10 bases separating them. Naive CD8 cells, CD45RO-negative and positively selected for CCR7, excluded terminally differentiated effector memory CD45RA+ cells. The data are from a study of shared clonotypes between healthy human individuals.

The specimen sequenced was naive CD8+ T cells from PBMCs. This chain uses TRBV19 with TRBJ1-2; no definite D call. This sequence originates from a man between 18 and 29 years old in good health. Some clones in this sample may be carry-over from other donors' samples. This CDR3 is CASSLTRANYGYTF. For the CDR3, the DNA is TGTGCCAGTAGTCTAACCCGAGCTAACTATGGCTACACCTTC.